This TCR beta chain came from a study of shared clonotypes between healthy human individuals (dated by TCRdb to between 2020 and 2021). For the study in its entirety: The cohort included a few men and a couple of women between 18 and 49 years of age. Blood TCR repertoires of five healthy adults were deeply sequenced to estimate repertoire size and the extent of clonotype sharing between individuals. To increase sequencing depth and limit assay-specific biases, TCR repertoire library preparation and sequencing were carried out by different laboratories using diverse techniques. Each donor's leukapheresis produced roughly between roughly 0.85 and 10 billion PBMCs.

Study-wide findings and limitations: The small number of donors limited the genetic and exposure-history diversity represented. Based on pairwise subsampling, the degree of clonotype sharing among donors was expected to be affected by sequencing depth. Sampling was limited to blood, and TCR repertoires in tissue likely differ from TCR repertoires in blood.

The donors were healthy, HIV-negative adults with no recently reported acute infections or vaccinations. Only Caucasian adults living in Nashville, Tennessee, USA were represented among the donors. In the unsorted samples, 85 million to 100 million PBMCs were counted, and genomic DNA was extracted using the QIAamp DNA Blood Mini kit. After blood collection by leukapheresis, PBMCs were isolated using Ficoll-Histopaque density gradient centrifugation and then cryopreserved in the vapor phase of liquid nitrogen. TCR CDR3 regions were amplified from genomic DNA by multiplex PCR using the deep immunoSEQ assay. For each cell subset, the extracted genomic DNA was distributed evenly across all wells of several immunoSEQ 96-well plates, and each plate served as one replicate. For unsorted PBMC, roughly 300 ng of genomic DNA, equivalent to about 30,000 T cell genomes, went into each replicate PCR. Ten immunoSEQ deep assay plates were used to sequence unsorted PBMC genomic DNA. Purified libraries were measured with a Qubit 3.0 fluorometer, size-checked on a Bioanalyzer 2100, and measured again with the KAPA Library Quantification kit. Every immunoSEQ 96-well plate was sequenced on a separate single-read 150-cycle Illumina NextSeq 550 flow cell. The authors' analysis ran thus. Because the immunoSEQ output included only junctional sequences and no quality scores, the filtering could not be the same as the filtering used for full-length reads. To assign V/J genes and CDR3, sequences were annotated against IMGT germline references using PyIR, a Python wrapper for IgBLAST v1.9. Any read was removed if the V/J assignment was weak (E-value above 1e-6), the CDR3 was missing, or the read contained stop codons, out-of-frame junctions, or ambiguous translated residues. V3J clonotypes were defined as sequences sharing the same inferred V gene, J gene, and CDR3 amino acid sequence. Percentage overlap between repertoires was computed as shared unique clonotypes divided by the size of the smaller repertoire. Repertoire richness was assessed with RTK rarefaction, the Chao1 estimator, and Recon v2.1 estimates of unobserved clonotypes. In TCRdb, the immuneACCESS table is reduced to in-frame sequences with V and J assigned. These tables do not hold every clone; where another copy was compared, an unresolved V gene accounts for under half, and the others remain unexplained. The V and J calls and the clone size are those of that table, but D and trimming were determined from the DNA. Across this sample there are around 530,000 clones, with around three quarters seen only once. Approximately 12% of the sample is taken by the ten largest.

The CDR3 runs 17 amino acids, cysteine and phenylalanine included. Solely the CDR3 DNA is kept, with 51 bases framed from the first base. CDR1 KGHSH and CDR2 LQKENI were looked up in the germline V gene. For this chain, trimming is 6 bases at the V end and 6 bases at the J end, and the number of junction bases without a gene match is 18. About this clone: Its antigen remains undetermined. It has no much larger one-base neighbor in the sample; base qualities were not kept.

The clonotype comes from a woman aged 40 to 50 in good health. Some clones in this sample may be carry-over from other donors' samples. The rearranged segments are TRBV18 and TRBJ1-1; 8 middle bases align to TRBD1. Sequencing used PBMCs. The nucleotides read TGTGCCAGCTCCCAATTCCGGGCAGGGGGCGGTTCGTCTGAAGCTTTCTTT. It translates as CASSQFRAGGGSSEAFF.